This T cell receptor (beta chain) was identified in a study of chemoradiotherapy in HPV16-positive cancers. In its sample, this clone was seen once. The protocol was immunoSEQ multiplex PCR, while the TCRdb copy is restricted to in-frame clones and leaves out a portion. The table includes roughly 6,400 clones, approximately 92% detected once. This CDR3 region has 15 residues. Trimming removed 1 base at V and 2 bases at J, with 6 bases between. The germline V gene has CDR1 SGHTA and CDR2 FQGNSA. This clonotype was obtained from a human donor with HPV-associated anogenital cancer. This chain joins TRBV7-2 and TRBJ2-6; D is ambiguous. Sequencing was performed on tumor tissue, taken from a patient who underwent chemoradiotherapy. The CDR3 coding sequence is TGTGCCAGCAGCTTAGGTAGGACTGGGGCCAACGTCCTGACTTTC. Translation gives CASSLGRTGANVLTF.